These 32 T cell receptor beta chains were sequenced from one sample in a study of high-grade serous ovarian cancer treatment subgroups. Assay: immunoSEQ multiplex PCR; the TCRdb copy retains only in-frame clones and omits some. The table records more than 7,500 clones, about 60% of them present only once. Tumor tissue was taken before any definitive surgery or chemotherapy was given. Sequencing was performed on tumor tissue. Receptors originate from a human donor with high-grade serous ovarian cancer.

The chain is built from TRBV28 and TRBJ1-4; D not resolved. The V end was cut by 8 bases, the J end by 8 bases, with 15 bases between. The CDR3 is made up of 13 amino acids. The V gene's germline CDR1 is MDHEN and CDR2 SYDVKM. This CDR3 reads CASSNAMEEKLFF. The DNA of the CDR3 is TGTGCCAGCTCTAACGCCATGGAGGAAAAACTGTTTTTT.

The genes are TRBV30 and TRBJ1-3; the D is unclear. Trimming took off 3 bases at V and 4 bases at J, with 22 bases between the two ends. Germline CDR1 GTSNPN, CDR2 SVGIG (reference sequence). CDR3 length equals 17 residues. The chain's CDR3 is CAWSQYRPTTGGNTIYF. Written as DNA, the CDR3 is TGTGCCTGGAGCCAATATCGTCCGACAACGGGAGGAAACACCATATATTTT. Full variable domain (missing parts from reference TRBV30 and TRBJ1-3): SQTIHQWPATLVQPVGSPLSLECTVEGTSNPNLYWYRQAAGRGLQLLFYSVGIGQISSEVPQNLSASRPQDRQFILSSKKLLLSDSGFYLCAWSQYRPTTGGNTIYFGEGSWLTVV.

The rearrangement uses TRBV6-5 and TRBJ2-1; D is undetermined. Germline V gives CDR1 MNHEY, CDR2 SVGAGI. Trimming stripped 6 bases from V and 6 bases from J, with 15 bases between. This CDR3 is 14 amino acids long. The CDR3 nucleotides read TGTGCCAGCAGGGAGCCGGGTGGTTTCAATGAGCAGTTCTTC. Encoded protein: CASREPGGFNEQFF.

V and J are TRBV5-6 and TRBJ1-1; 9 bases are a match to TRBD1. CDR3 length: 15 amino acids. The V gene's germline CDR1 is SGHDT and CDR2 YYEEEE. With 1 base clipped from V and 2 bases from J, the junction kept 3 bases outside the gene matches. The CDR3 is CASSLWDRVNTEAFF. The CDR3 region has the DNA TGTGCCAGCAGCTTGTGGGACAGGGTAAACACTGAAGCTTTCTTT.

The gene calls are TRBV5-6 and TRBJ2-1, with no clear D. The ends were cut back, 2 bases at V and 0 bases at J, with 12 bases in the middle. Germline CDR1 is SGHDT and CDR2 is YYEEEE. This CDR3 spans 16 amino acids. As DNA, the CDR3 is TGTGCCAGCAGCTTCCAGCGTGGCCGCTCCTACAATGAGCAGTTCTTC. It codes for CASSFQRGRSYNEQFF.

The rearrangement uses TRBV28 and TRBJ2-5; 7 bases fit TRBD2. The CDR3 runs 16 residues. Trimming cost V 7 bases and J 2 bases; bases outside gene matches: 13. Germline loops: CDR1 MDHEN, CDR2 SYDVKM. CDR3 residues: CASKRGGERRQETQYF. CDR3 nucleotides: TGTGCCAGCAAGCGGGGAGGAGAGCGAAGGCAAGAGACCCAGTACTTC.

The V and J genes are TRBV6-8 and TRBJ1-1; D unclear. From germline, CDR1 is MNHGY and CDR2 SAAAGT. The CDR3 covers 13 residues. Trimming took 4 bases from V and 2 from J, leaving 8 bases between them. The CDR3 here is CASSSRINTEAFF. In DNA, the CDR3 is TGTGCCAGCAGTTCCAGGATTAACACTGAAGCTTTCTTT.

The DNA of the CDR3 is TGTGCCAGCAGTCAAGCCGGGGGTGGAACCGTCGGGGAGCTGTTTTTT. Encoded protein: CASSQAGGGTVGELFF. This rearrangement joins TRBV7-9 to TRBJ2-2; weak D call: TRBD2 (6 bases). CDR1 and CDR2 (germline): SEHNR, FQNEAQ (reference sequence). V lost 6 bases and J 7 bases, leaving 21 bases between the germline ends. This CDR3 contains 16 residues.

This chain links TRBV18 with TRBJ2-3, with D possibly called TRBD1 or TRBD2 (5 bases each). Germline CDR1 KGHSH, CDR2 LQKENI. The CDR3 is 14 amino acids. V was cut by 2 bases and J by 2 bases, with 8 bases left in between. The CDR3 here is CASSPVGTTDTQYF. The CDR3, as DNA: TGTGCCAGCTCACCAGTGGGGACCACAGATACGCAGTATTTT.

CDR3 region: CASNEGTGFFYQPQHF. The CDR3 DNA reads TGTGCCAGCAACGAAGGGACAGGGTTTTTTTATCAGCCCCAGCATTTT. V and J are TRBV28 and TRBJ1-5; 9 bases agree with TRBD1. The germline gives CDR1 MDHEN, CDR2 SYDVKM. CDR3 length: 16 residues. V lost 7 bases and J lost 5; bases outside the gene matches: 12.

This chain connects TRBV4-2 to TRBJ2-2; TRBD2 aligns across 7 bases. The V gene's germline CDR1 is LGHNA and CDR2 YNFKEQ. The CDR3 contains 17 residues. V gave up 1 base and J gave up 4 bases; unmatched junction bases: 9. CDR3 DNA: TGTGCCAGCAGCCAAGGTGGCGGGGGATATTTCACCGGGGAGCTGTTTTTT. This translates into CASSQGGGGYFTGELFF.

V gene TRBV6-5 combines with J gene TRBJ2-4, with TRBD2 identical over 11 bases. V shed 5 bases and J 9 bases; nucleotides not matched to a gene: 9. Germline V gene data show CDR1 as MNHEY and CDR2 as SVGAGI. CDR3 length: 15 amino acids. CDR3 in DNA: TGTGCCAGCAGTCCGCTAGCGGGAGGAAAACGCATTCAGTACTTC. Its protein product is CASSPLAGGKRIQYF.

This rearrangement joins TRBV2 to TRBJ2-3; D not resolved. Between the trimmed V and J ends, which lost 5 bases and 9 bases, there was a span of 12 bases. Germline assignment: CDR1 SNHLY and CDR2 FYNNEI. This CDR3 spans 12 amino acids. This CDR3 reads CASSPSQSTQYF. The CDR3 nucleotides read TGTGCCAGCAGTCCATCCCAAAGCACGCAGTATTTT.

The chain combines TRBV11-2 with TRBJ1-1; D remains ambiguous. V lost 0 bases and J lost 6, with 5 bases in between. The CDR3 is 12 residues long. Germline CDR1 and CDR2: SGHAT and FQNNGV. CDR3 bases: TGTGCCAGCAGCTTAGACAGCCCTGAAGCTTTCTTT. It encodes CASSLDSPEAFF.

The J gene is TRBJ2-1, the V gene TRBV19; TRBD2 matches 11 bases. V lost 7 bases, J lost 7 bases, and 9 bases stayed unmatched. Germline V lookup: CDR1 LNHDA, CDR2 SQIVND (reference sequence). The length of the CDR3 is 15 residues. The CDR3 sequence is CASNFGLAGKNEQFF. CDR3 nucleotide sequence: TGTGCCAGTAACTTCGGACTAGCGGGCAAAAATGAGCAGTTCTTC. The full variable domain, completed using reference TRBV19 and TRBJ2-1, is DGGITQSPKYLFRKEGQNVTLSCEQNLNHDAMYWYRQDPGQGLRLIYYSQIVNDFQKGDIAEGYSVSREKKESFPLTVTSAQKNPTAFYLCASNFGLAGKNEQFFGPGTRLTVL.

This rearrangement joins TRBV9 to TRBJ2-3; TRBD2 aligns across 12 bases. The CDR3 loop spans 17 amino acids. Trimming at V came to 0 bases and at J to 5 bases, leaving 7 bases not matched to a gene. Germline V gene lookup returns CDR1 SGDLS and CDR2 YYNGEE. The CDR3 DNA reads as TGTGCCAGCAGCGTAGCTTCCCTAGCGGGAGGGGTAGATACGCAGTATTTT. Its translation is CASSVASLAGGVDTQYF. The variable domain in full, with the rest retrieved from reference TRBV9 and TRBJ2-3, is DSGVTQTPKHLITATGQRVTLRCSPRSGDLSVYWYQQSLDQGLQFLIQYYNGEERAKGNILERFSAQQFPDLHSELNLSSLELGDSALYFCASSVASLAGGVDTQYFGPGTRLTVL.

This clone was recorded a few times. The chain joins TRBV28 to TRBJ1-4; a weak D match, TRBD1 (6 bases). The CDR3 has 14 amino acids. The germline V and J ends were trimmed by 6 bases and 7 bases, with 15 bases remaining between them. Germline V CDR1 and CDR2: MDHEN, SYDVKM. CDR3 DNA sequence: TGTGCCAGCAGCCGAGGACAGCTTCGTGAAAAACTGTTTTTT. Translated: CASSRGQLREKLFF.

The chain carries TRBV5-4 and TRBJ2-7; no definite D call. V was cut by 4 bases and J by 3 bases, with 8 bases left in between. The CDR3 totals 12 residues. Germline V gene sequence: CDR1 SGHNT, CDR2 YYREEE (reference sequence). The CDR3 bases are TGTGCCAGCAGCCAATCCAGCTACGAGCAGTACTTC. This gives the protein CASSQSSYEQYF.

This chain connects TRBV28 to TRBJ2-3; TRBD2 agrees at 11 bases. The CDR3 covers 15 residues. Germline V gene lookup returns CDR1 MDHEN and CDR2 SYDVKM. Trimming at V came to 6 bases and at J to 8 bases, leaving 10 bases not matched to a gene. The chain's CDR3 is CASSLSGRARGTQYF. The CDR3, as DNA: TGTGCCAGCAGCCTTAGCGGGAGGGCAAGAGGTACGCAGTATTTT.

This chain's CDR3 is CASSIDIYEQYF. The CDR3 bases are TGTGCCAGCAGTATTGACATCTACGAGCAGTACTTC. The chain couples TRBV2 to TRBJ2-7; D ambiguous. Deletions cut 5 bases from V and 3 bases from J, with 8 bases between. CDR3 length: 12 residues. Germline assignment: CDR1 SNHLY and CDR2 FYNNEI.

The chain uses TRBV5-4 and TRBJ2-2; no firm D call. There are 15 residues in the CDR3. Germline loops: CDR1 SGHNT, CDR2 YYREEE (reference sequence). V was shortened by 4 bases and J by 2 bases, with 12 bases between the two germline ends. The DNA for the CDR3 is TGTGCCAGCAGCCCGATATCAGTTAACACCGGGGAGCTGTTTTTT. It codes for CASSPISVNTGELFF.

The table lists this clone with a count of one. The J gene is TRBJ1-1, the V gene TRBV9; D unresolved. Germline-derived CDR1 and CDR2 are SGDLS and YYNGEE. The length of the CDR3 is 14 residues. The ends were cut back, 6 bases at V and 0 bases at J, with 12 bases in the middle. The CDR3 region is CASTRGWMNTEAFF. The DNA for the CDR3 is TGTGCCAGCACCCGTGGATGGATGAACACTGAAGCTTTCTTT.

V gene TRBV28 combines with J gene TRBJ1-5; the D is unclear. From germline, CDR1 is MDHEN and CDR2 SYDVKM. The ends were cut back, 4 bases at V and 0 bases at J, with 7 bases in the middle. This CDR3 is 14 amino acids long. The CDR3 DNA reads TGTGCCAGCAGTTCGGCAGATAGCAATCAGCCCCAGCATTTT. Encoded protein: CASSSADSNQPQHF.

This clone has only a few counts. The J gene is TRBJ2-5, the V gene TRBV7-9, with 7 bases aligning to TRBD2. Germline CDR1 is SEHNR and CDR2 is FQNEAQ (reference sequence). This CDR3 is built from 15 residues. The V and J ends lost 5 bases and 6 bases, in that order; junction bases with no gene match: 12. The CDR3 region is CASSPPGTSVKTQYF. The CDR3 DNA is TGTGCCAGCAGCCCCCCTGGCACTAGCGTCAAGACCCAGTACTTC.

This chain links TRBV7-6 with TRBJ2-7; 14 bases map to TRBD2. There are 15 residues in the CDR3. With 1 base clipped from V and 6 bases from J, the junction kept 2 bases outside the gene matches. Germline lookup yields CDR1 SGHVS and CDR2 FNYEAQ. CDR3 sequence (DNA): TGTGCCAGCAGCTTAGAGACTAGCGGGAGGGTCGAGCAGTACTTC. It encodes CASSLETSGRVEQYF.

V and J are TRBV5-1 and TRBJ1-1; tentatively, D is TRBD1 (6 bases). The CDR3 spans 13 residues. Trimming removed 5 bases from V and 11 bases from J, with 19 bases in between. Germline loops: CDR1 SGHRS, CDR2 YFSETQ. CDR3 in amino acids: CASSSPGGQEAFF. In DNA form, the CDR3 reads TGCGCCAGCAGTTCCCCGGGGGGGCAGGAGGCTTTCTTT.

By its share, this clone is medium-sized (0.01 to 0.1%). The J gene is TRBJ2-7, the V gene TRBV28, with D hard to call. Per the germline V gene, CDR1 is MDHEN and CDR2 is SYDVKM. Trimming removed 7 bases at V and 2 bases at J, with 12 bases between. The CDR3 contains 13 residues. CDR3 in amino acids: CASTKDGAYEQYF. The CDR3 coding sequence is TGTGCCAGCACGAAGGACGGCGCCTACGAGCAGTACTTC.

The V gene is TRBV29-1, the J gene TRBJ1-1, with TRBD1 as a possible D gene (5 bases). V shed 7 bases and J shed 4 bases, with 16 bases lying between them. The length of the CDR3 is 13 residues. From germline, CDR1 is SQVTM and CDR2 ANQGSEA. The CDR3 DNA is TGCAGCGCCGGTCGAAGTCAGGGCACTGAAGCTTTCTTT. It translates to CSAGRSQGTEAFF.

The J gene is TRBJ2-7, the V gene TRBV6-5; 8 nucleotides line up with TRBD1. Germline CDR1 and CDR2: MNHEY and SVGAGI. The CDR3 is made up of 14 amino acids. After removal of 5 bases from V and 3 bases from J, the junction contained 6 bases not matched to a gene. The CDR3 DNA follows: TGTGCCAGCAGTGACCCGGGACAGGTCTACGAGCAGTACTTC. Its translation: CASSDPGQVYEQYF.

CDR3 sequence reads: CASSQEGTPGVDEKLFF. The CDR3 nucleotides read TGCGCCAGCAGCCAAGAAGGAACACCGGGGGTGGATGAAAAACTGTTTTTT. V gene TRBV4-1 combines with J gene TRBJ1-4; possible D gene TRBD1, 5 bases. Germline V lookup: CDR1 MGHRA, CDR2 YSYEKL. This CDR3 region has 17 residues. V was shortened by 0 bases and J by 6 bases, with 17 bases between the two germline ends.

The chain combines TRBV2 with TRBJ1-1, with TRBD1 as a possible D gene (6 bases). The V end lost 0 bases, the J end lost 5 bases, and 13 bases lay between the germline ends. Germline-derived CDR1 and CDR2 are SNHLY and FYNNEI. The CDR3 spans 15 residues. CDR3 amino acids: CASSEAGASWTEAFF. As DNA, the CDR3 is TGTGCCAGCAGTGAAGCGGGGGCCAGTTGGACTGAAGCTTTCTTT.

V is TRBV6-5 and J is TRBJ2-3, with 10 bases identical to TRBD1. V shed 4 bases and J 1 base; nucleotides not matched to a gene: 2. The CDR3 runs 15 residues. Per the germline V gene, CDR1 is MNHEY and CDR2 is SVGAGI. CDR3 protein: CASSWDRGGTDTQYF. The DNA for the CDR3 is TGTGCCAGCAGTTGGGACAGGGGCGGCACAGATACGCAGTATTTT.